A selection of T cell receptor beta chains follows, all from one sample in a study of blood T cell repertoires in COVID-19. The assay was immunoSEQ multiplex PCR, and TCRdb's table has in-frame clones only and misses some. The profile shows roughly 330,000 clones, 70% to 90% of them singletons. What was sequenced was PBMCs or T cells enriched from blood (not recorded which). These receptor sequences come from a woman in her twenties or thirties who had recovered from COVID-19. Each CDR3 is given with its conserved first and last residue. Each record gives: D gene, J gene, clone size, V gene, CDR3 protein, CDR3 DNA. D genes are given only for firm matches. The size entry is marked missing in some rows and otherwise reads once, few, many or a size class.

>-|TRBJ1-4|few|TRBV19
CASTVTATNEKLFF
TGTGCCAGTACCGTGACAGCAACTAATGAAAAACTGTTTTTT
>-|TRBJ1-2|-|TRBV7-2
CASSLDWGGYGYTF
TGTGCCAGCAGCTTAGACTGGGGGGGTTATGGCTACACCTTC
>-|TRBJ2-7|-|TRBV18
CASSPRVAYEQYF
TGTGCCAGCTCACCCAGGGTCGCCTACGAGCAGTACTTC
>TRBD1|TRBJ2-1|-|TRBV5-8
CASSPRTGEFDEQFF
TGTGCCAGCAGCCCGCGGACAGGGGAATTCGATGAGCAGTTCTTC
>TRBD1|TRBJ1-2|-|TRBV5-1
CASSLGGQGSNYGYTF
TGCGCCAGCAGCTTGGGGGGACAGGGCTCTAACTATGGCTACACCTTC
>-|TRBJ1-2|-|TRBV15
CATSPSQFDGYTF
TGTGCCACCAGCCCCTCCCAGTTCGATGGCTACACCTTC
>TRBD2|TRBJ2-3|-|TRBV5-4
CASSPGHWASGAGDTQYF
TGTGCCAGCAGCCCGGGGCACTGGGCGAGCGGGGCAGGGGATACGCAGTATTTT
>TRBD1|TRBJ1-5|-|TRBV29-1
CSVRGQDNQPQHF
TGCAGCGTTCGCGGACAGGACAATCAGCCCCAGCATTTT
>TRBD1|TRBJ2-1|-|TRBV7-2
CASSLASGGSYNEQFF
TGTGCCAGCAGCTTAGCATCAGGGGGCTCCTACAATGAGCAGTTCTTC
>-|TRBJ1-6|-|TRBV19
CASKGHGSPLHF
TGTGCCAGTAAGGGGCATGGGTCACCCCTCCACTTT
>-|TRBJ2-2|-|TRBV10-3
CAISEPGRGNTGELFF
TGTGCCATCAGTGAACCCGGCAGGGGGAACACCGGGGAGCTGTTTTTT
>TRBD2|TRBJ2-1|-|TRBV2
CATLGLAGGDEQFF
TGTGCCACCCTCGGACTAGCGGGGGGGGATGAGCAGTTCTTC
>-|TRBJ2-7|-|TRBV4-1
CASSLLRGREQYF
TGCGCCAGCAGCCTCTTACGGGGTCGCGAGCAGTACTTC
>TRBD1|TRBJ1-1|-|TRBV6-5
CASSPPGQGEFF
TGTGCCAGCAGTCCCCCCGGACAGGGCGAGTTCTTT
>TRBD1|TRBJ2-7|-|TRBV6-1
CASSEQGAREQYF
TGTGCCAGCAGTGAACAGGGGGCTCGGGAGCAGTACTTC
>TRBD1|TRBJ2-7|-|TRBV7-8
CASSFNRDRYEQYF
TGTGCCAGCAGCTTTAACCGGGACAGATACGAGCAGTACTTC
>TRBD1|TRBJ1-4|-|TRBV7-9
CASSLAQGTHEKLFF
TGTGCCAGCAGCTTAGCACAGGGGACCCATGAAAAACTGTTTTTT
>TRBD1|TRBJ1-2|-|TRBV9
CASSATGGASGYTF
TGTGCCAGCAGCGCCACAGGGGGGGCCAGTGGCTACACCTTC
>-|TRBJ1-5|-|TRBV7-2
CASSTRPGVYQPQHF
TGTGCCAGCAGTACCAGGCCAGGGGTGTATCAGCCCCAGCATTTT
>TRBD1|TRBJ2-1|-|TRBV3-1/TRBV3-2
CASSQEGQGYNEQFF
TGTGCCAGCAGCCAAGAAGGACAGGGCTACAATGAGCAGTTCTTC
>TRBD1|TRBJ2-1|-|TRBV12-5
CASGLVLGLQGASHEQFF
TGTGCTAGTGGTTTGGTACTGGGGCTCCAGGGGGCAAGCCATGAGCAGTTCTTC
>-|TRBJ1-1|-|TRBV19
CASSGKGWLNTEAFF
TGTGCCAGTAGCGGGAAAGGTTGGTTGAACACTGAAGCTTTCTTT
>TRBD1|TRBJ2-7|-|TRBV19
CASSPGQGGYEQYF
TGTGCCAGTAGTCCCGGACAGGGTGGGTACGAGCAGTACTTC
>-|TRBJ1-1|once|TRBV5-1
CASSLGQGSMNTEAFF
TGCGCCAGCAGCTTGGGCCAGGGAAGCATGAACACTGAAGCTTTCTTT
>TRBD1|TRBJ1-2|-|TRBV5-1
CASSSGQGEGVDGYTF
TGCGCCAGCAGCTCCGGACAGGGCGAAGGGGTAGATGGCTACACCTTC
>TRBD1|TRBJ2-1|-|TRBV5-1
CASSLGQGFDNEQFF
TGCGCCAGCAGCCTCGGACAGGGATTCGACAATGAGCAGTTCTTC
>TRBD1|TRBJ2-3|few|TRBV6-2/TRBV6-3
CASSYSQGTDTQYF
TGTGCCAGCAGTTACTCACAGGGGACAGATACGCAGTATTTT
>-|TRBJ2-5|-|TRBV12-5
CASGSSGQETQYF
TGTGCTAGTGGTTCAAGCGGCCAAGAGACCCAGTACTTC
>-|TRBJ1-6|few|TRBV7-9
CASSFTVQGSPLHF
TGTGCCAGCAGCTTTACAGTCCAAGGCTCACCCCTCCACTTT
>TRBD1|TRBJ1-4|-|TRBV4-3
CASSQLAGQGYEKLFF
TGCGCCAGCAGCCAGCTAGCGGGACAGGGGTATGAAAAACTGTTTTTT
>TRBD1|TRBJ1-1|-|TRBV28
CASSLPGGPNGEAFF
TGTGCCAGCAGTCTGCCAGGGGGCCCTAATGGTGAAGCTTTCTTT
>TRBD1|TRBJ1-2|-|TRBV6-6
CASSRQQTGQGLYGYTF
TGTGCCAGCAGTCGCCAACAAACGGGACAGGGGCTTTATGGCTACACCTTC
>TRBD1|TRBJ1-2|-|TRBV5-4
CASSLKGAGDGYTF
TGTGCCAGCAGCTTGAAGGGGGCCGGTGATGGCTACACCTTC
>TRBD2|TRBJ2-1|-|TRBV5-1
CASSVQTSGGYNEQFF
TGCGCCAGCAGCGTCCAAACTAGCGGGGGTTACAATGAGCAGTTCTTC
>-|TRBJ1-1|-|TRBV2
CASSDRDENTEAFF
TGTGCCAGCAGTGACAGGGATGAGAACACTGAAGCTTTCTTT
>TRBD1|TRBJ1-2|-|TRBV6-5
CASRGTGGGGYTF
TGTGCCAGCAGGGGGACAGGGGGTGGCGGCTACACCTTC
>-|TRBJ1-2|few|TRBV3-1/TRBV3-2
CASSPDLPGGSGDYGYTF
TGTGCCAGCAGCCCGGACCTTCCGGGAGGCTCCGGGGACTATGGCTACACCTTC
>TRBD2|TRBJ2-2|-|TRBV5-1
CASSLGLAGAFGGELFF
TGCGCCAGCAGCCTAGGACTAGCGGGGGCTTTTGGAGGGGAGCTGTTTTTT
>-|TRBJ1-1|-|TRBV29-1
CSVEAGEGTEAFF
TGCAGCGTTGAAGCAGGGGAGGGCACTGAAGCTTTCTTT
>-|TRBJ2-4|many|TRBV7-5
CARILDDQGLAKNIQYF
TGTGCCAGAATCTTAGACGACCAGGGTTTAGCCAAAAACATTCAGTACTTC
>-|TRBJ1-3|-|TRBV4-1
CASSQGGLGNTIYF
TGCGCCAGCAGCCAAGGAGGGTTAGGAAACACCATATATTTT
>TRBD1|TRBJ1-2|-|TRBV3-1/TRBV3-2
CASSHLQGAPNYGYTF
TGTGCCAGCAGCCACTTACAGGGGGCCCCTAACTATGGCTACACCTTC
>-|TRBJ1-6|-|TRBV18
CASSAGYNSPLHF
TGTGCCAGCTCAGCAGGGTATAATTCACCCCTCCACTTT
>-|TRBJ1-1|-|TRBV7-3
CASSLGRLGGTDEAFF
TGTGCCAGCAGCTTAGGGAGATTGGGCGGAACGGACGAAGCTTTCTTT
>TRBD1|TRBJ1-4|once|TRBV2
CASKDRGLREKLFF
TGTGCCAGCAAAGACAGGGGGCTTCGTGAAAAACTGTTTTTT
>TRBD1|TRBJ1-1|-|TRBV12-3/TRBV12-4
CASRRTGSTEAFF
TGTGCCAGCAGACGGACAGGGAGCACTGAAGCTTTCTTT
>TRBD2|TRBJ2-1|once|TRBV3-1/TRBV3-2
CASSQGGTRSLGGGPFF
TGTGCCAGCAGCCAAGGGGGGACCCGATCCCTCGGGGGGGGTCCGTTCTTC
>TRBD1|TRBJ1-1|few|TRBV12-5
CASGLDRGGVENTEAFF
TGTGCTAGTGGCCTTGACAGGGGCGGGGTAGAAAACACTGAAGCTTTCTTT
>-|TRBJ1-1|-|TRBV4-1
CASSPQGNTEAFF
TGCGCCAGCAGCCCACAGGGGAACACTGAAGCTTTCTTT
>-|TRBJ2-1|-|TRBV10-3
CAISAGNEQFF
TGTGCCATCAGCGCGGGGAATGAGCAGTTCTTC
>TRBD2|TRBJ2-5|-|TRBV2
CASSPTSGTETQYF
TGTGCCAGCAGCCCGACTAGCGGGACGGAGACCCAGTACTTC
>TRBD1|TRBJ2-1|-|TRBV2
CALRRQGSEYSNEQFF
TGTGCCCTTCGCCGACAGGGGTCGGAATATAGTAATGAGCAGTTCTTC
>TRBD1|TRBJ1-4|few|TRBV29-1
CSVEVRGTGNEKLFF
TGCAGCGTTGAGGTTCGTGGGACAGGGAATGAAAAACTGTTTTTT
>-|TRBJ2-5|-|TRBV24-1
CATSDTTDFQETQYF
TGTGCCACCAGTGATACGACGGACTTTCAAGAGACCCAGTACTTC
>TRBD1|TRBJ2-7|-|TRBV7-9
CASSLRQGKTYEQYF
TGTGCCAGCAGCTTGAGACAGGGAAAGACCTACGAGCAGTACTTC
>-|TRBJ1-5|few|TRBV6-6
CASSYMNRDSNQPQHF
TGTGCCAGCAGTTACATGAACAGGGACAGCAATCAGCCCCAGCATTTT
>TRBD2|TRBJ2-3|few|TRBV6-2/TRBV6-3
CASSYTSGGSTDTQYF
TGTGCCAGCAGTTATACTAGCGGGGGCTCCACAGATACGCAGTATTTT
>TRBD1|TRBJ1-3|-|TRBV27
CASGDRELSSGNTIYF
TGTGCCAGCGGGGACAGGGAATTAAGCTCTGGAAACACCATATATTTT